A selection of T cell receptor beta chains follows, all from one sample in a study of blood T cell repertoires in COVID-19. TCRdb's copy holds only in-frame clones and misses some; the assay was immunoSEQ multiplex PCR. The sample lists a few hundred thousand clones, roughly 90% occurring once. Sequenced material: peripheral blood. The receptors here all came from a woman aged 30 to 39 with COVID-19, enrolled during active disease. CDR3s include the opening cysteine and the closing phenylalanine or tryptophan. The order of the fields is clone size, J gene, D gene, V gene, CDR3 protein, CDR3 DNA. A D gene is named only where the DNA matches it firmly. Rows may omit the clone size; those that give it use once, few, many or a size class.

>NA|TRBJ2-7|TRBD2|TRBV28
CASSLLLAGNYEQYF
TGTGCCAGCAGTTTATTACTAGCGGGGAATTACGAGCAGTACTTC
>NA|TRBJ1-5|NA|TRBV6-5
CASKEFWRVDQPQHF
TGTGCCAGCAAGGAATTTTGGAGGGTAGACCAGCCCCAGCATTTT
>NA|TRBJ2-1|TRBD2|TRBV9
CASSRTSGGNNEQFF
TGTGCCAGCAGCAGGACTAGCGGGGGAAACAATGAGCAGTTCTTC
>NA|TRBJ1-6|TRBD1|TRBV9
CASSERDSRNSPLHF
TGTGCCAGCAGCGAGAGGGACAGTCGGAATTCACCCCTCCACTTT
>NA|TRBJ2-7|NA|TRBV11-2
CASSLDRGSHEQYF
TGTGCCAGCAGCTTAGATCGAGGTAGCCACGAGCAGTACTTC
>NA|TRBJ2-7|NA|TRBV4-1
CASSQVGGYEQYF
TGCGCCAGCAGCCAAGTGGGGGGATACGAGCAGTACTTC
>NA|TRBJ2-3|NA|TRBV19
CASSNRRGYTDTQYF
TGTGCCAGTAGTAATCGTCGGGGGTACACAGATACGCAGTATTTT
>NA|TRBJ2-2|NA|TRBV2
CASSVDWNTGELFF
TGTGCCAGCAGTGTGGACTGGAACACCGGGGAGCTGTTTTTT
>NA|TRBJ1-5|TRBD1|TRBV7-9
CASSPGQGSGQPQHF
TGTGCCAGCAGCCCGGGACAGGGGTCAGGGCAGCCCCAGCATTTT
>NA|TRBJ2-3|NA|TRBV7-9
CASSLSSPLIAKSDTQYF
TGTGCCAGCAGCCTAAGTAGCCCGCTCATAGCGAAGTCAGATACGCAGTATTTT
>once|TRBJ1-1|TRBD1|TRBV29-1
CSTDRGLTEAFF
TGCAGCACCGACAGGGGGCTCACTGAAGCTTTCTTT
>once|TRBJ1-3|NA|TRBV5-1
CASSLATGQGNTIYF
TGCGCCAGCAGCTTGGCCACCGGACAGGGAAACACCATATATTTT
>NA|TRBJ1-4|TRBD1|TRBV3-1/TRBV3-2
CASSQAGNRGRLGSNEKLFF
TGTGCCAGCAGCCAAGCCGGAAACAGGGGGCGACTGGGATCTAATGAAAAACTGTTTTTT
>NA|TRBJ2-7|NA|TRBV2
CASKEGRTPYEQYF
TGTGCCAGCAAGGAGGGACGGACTCCCTACGAGCAGTACTTC
>once|TRBJ2-3|TRBD1|TRBV3-1/TRBV3-2
CASSRMGRDRGRADTQYF
TGTGCCAGCAGCCGAATGGGGCGGGACAGGGGGCGCGCAGATACGCAGTATTTT
>NA|TRBJ2-6|NA|TRBV25-1
CASSELSEIGANVLTF
TGTGCCAGCAGTGAATTGAGTGAAATCGGGGCCAACGTCCTGACTTTC
>NA|TRBJ2-3|NA|TRBV28
CASRGPGTDTQYF
TGTGCCAGCAGGGGGCCCGGGACAGATACGCAGTATTTT
>NA|TRBJ2-1|TRBD1|TRBV19
CASSEPHRTGANEQFF
TGTGCCAGTAGTGAGCCCCACCGCACAGGGGCGAATGAGCAGTTCTTC
>few|TRBJ1-2|NA|TRBV7-2
CASTSRADYGYTF
TGTGCCAGCACCTCGCGGGCGGACTATGGCTACACCTTC
>many|TRBJ1-1|NA|TRBV10-2
CASGELESTEAFF
TGCGCCAGCGGGGAGTTAGAATCCACTGAAGCTTTCTTT
>NA|TRBJ1-2|TRBD1|TRBV18
CASSAGTGQGYTF
TGTGCCAGCTCGGCCGGGACAGGGCAGGGCTACACCTTC
>NA|TRBJ2-1|TRBD1|TRBV24-1
CATSDPKRDRVNEQFF
TGTGCCACCAGTGACCCCAAGAGAGACAGGGTGAATGAGCAGTTCTTC
>NA|TRBJ1-4|TRBD1|TRBV6-1
CASSVWGQGGLGANEKLFF
TGTGCCAGCAGTGTCTGGGGACAGGGTGGACTGGGGGCTAATGAAAAACTGTTTTTT
>NA|TRBJ1-1|NA|TRBV7-9
CASSPVGVTEAFF
TGTGCCAGCAGCCCGGTAGGGGTCACTGAAGCTTTCTTT
>NA|TRBJ1-5|TRBD1|TRBV10-3
CAISEQTGGLANQPQHF
TGTGCCATCAGTGAGCAGACAGGGGGCTTAGCAAATCAGCCCCAGCATTTT
>NA|TRBJ1-1|NA|TRBV29-1
CSAATAGVEAFF
TGCAGCGCTGCAACAGCGGGGGTTGAAGCTTTCTTT
>once|TRBJ1-4|TRBD1|TRBV5-1
CASREWTGDNEKLFF
TGCGCCAGCAGAGAATGGACAGGAGATAATGAAAAACTGTTTTTT
>few|TRBJ1-1|NA|TRBV5-4
CASSLGRGSGTEAFF
TGTGCCAGCAGCTTGGGGAGGGGTTCAGGGACTGAAGCTTTCTTT
>NA|TRBJ1-2|NA|TRBV10-3
CAISESGGRVYGYTF
TGTGCCATCAGTGAGTCCGGGGGGCGCGTCTATGGCTACACCTTC
>NA|TRBJ2-3|TRBD2|TRBV7-3
CASSPGVAGGRGTDTQYF
TGTGCCAGCAGCCCCGGGGTAGCGGGAGGGAGAGGCACAGATACGCAGTATTTT
>few|TRBJ2-7|NA|TRBV2
CASSGGSSSGEQYF
TGTGCCAGCAGCGGCGGGTCATCCTCCGGGGAGCAGTACTTC
>NA|TRBJ1-2|TRBD1|TRBV2
CAGRDSNYGYTF
TGTGCCGGAAGGGACAGCAACTATGGCTACACCTTC
>NA|TRBJ1-2|TRBD1|TRBV5-5
CASSPTTGDYGYTF
TGTGCCAGCAGCCCGACAACAGGGGACTATGGCTACACCTTC
>NA|TRBJ2-5|TRBD1|TRBV19
CASTPRTGRETQYF
TGTGCCAGTACCCCGAGGACAGGGAGAGAGACCCAGTACTTC
>once|TRBJ2-4|NA|TRBV7-2
CASSLVSATGARNIQYF
TGTGCCAGCAGCTTAGTCAGCGCTACGGGAGCCCGGAACATTCAGTACTTC
>NA|TRBJ1-3|TRBD1|TRBV6-5
CASKGAHTAGNTIYF
TGTGCCAGCAAGGGGGCCCACACGGCCGGAAACACCATATATTTT
>NA|TRBJ2-6|NA|TRBV2
CASLERTPGANVLTF
TGTGCCAGCCTGGAGAGAACCCCTGGGGCCAACGTCCTGACTTTC
>NA|TRBJ1-1|TRBD1|TRBV24-1
CATSDSRQGAATEAFF
TGTGCCACCAGTGATTCGCGGCAGGGGGCCGCCACTGAAGCTTTCTTT
>NA|TRBJ1-2|NA|TRBV10-3
CAILKQGDYGYTF
TGTGCCATTCTAAAACAGGGAGACTATGGCTACACCTTC
>NA|TRBJ2-3|NA|TRBV19
CASRTQTRTDTDTQYF
TGTGCCAGTAGGACCCAAACTCGGACAGACACAGATACGCAGTATTTT
>NA|TRBJ1-5|NA|TRBV28
CASSLAGYQPQHF
TGTGCCAGCAGTTTAGCGGGGTACCAGCCCCAGCATTTT
>NA|TRBJ1-4|NA|TRBV14
CASSPLLTTNEKLFF
TGTGCCAGCAGCCCCCTCCTAACAACTAATGAAAAACTGTTTTTT
>NA|TRBJ2-2|TRBD2|TRBV5-1
CASSLGLANTGELFF
TGCGCCAGCAGCCTGGGACTAGCGAACACCGGGGAGCTGTTTTTT
>NA|TRBJ2-1|NA|TRBV7-8
CASSRSLDEQFF
TGTGCCAGCAGCCGCTCATTAGATGAGCAGTTCTTC
>NA|TRBJ2-1|TRBD2|TRBV7-9
CASSLLMLGSGTDEQFF
TGTGCCAGCAGCTTATTGATGCTGGGTAGCGGGACCGATGAGCAGTTCTTC
>NA|TRBJ2-1|TRBD1|TRBV19
CASSIAGRGFEQFF
TGTGCCAGTAGTATAGCTGGCAGGGGGTTTGAGCAGTTCTTC
>NA|TRBJ2-3|NA|TRBV5-8
CASSSITGASGTDTQYF
TGTGCCAGCAGCTCCATAACCGGGGCTAGCGGCACAGATACGCAGTATTTT
>NA|TRBJ1-2|NA|TRBV21-1
CASSSPGQGDYGYTF
TGTGCCAGCAGCTCCCCCGGACAGGGAGATTATGGCTACACCTTC
>NA|TRBJ1-2|TRBD1|TRBV30
CATPGQNYGYTF
TGTGCTACGCCGGGACAGAACTATGGCTACACCTTC
>NA|TRBJ1-2|NA|TRBV6-5
CASSKTGQPNYGYTF
TGTGCCAGCAGCAAGACAGGACAGCCCAACTATGGCTACACCTTC
>NA|TRBJ1-1|NA|TRBV28
CASSWGGRAFF
TGTGCCAGCAGCTGGGGGGGAAGAGCTTTCTTT
>NA|TRBJ1-5|NA|TRBV7-8
CASSHTAGVTGSWSQPQHF
TGTGCCAGCAGCCATACAGCGGGGGTAACTGGGTCTTGGAGTCAGCCCCAGCATTTT
>NA|TRBJ2-5|TRBD2|TRBV30
CAWSKTSGRQTQYF
TGTGCCTGGAGCAAGACTAGCGGGCGGCAGACCCAGTACTTC
>NA|TRBJ2-5|NA|TRBV5-5
CASSLLQMMETQYF
TGTGCCAGCAGCTTGTTACAGATGATGGAGACCCAGTACTTC